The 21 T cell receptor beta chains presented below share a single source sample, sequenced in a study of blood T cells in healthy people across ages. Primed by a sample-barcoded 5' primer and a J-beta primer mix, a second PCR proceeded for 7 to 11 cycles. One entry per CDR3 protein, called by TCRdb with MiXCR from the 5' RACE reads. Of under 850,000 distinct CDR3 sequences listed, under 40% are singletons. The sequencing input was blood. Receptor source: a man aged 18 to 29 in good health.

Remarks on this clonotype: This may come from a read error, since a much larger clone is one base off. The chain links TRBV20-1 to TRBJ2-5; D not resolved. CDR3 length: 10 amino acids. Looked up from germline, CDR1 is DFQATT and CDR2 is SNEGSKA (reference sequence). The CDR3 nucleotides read TGCAGTGCTGTTCAAGAGACCCGGTACTTC. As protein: CSAVQETRYF.

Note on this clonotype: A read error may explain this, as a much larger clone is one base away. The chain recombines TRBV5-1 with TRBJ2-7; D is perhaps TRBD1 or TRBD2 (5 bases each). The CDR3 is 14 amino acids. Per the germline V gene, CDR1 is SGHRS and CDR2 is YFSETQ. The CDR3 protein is CASSTGTEDYEEYF. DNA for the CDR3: TGCGCCAGCAGCACCGGGACCGAAGACTACGAGGAGTACTTC.

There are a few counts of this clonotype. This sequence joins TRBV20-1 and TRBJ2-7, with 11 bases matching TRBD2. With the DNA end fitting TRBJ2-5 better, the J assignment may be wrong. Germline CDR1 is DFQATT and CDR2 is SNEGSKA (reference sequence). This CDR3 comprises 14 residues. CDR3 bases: TGCAGTGCCCAAACTAGCGGGGGATCGGAGACCCAGTACTTC. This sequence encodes CSAQTSGGSETQYF.

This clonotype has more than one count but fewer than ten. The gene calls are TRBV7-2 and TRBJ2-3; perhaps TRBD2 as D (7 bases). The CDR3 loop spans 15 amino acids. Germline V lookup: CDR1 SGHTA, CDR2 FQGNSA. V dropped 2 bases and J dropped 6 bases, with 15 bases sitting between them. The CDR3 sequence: CASSLQGRGEDTQYF. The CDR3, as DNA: TGTGCCAGCAGCTTACAGGGGAGGGGGGAGGATACGCAGTATTTT.

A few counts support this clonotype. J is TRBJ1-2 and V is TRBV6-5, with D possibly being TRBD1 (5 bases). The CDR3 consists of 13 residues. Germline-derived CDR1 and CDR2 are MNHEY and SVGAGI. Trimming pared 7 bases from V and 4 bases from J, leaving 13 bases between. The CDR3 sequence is CASMGGGGYGYTF. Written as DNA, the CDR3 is TGTGCCAGCATGGGGGGGGGTGGCTATGGCTACACCTTC.

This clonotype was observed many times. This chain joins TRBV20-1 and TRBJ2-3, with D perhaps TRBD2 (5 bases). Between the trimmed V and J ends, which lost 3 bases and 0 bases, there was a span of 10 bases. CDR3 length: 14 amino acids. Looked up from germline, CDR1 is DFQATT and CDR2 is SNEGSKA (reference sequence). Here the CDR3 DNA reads TGCAGTGCTAGTGGAGGAGACAGCACAGATACGCAGTATTTT. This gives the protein CSASGGDSTDTQYF.

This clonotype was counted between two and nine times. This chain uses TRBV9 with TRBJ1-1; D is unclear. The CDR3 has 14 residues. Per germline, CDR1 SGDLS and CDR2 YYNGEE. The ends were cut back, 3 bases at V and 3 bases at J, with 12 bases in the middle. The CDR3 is CASSDSPGHTEAFF. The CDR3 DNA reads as TGTGCCAGCAGCGATTCCCCCGGACACACTGAAGCTTTCTTT. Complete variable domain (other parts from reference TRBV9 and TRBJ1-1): DSGVTQTPKHLITATGQRVTLRCSPRSGDLSVYWYQQSLDQGLQFLIQYYNGEERAKGNILERFSAQQFPDLHSELNLSSLELGDSALYFCASSDSPGHTEAFFGQGTRLTVV.

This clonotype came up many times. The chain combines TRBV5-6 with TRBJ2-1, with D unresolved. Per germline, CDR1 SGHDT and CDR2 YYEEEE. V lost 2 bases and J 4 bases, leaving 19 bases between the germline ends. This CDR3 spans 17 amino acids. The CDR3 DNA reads TGTGCCAGCAGCTTAACAGACTCCCCAGTCCCTTACAATGAGCAGTTCTTC. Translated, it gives CASSLTDSPVPYNEQFF.

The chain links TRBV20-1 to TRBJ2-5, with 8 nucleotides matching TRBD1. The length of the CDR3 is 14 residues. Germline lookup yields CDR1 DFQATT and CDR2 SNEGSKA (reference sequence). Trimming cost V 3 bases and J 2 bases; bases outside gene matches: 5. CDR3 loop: CSASWTGRQETQYF. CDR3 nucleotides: TGCAGTGCTAGTTGGACAGGGCGGCAAGAGACCCAGTACTTC.

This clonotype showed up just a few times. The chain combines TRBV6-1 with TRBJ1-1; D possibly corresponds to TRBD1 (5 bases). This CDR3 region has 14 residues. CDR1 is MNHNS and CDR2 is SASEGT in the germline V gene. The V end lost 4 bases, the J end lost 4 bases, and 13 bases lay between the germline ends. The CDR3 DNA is TGTGCCAGCAGTGCACCAGGGTCTGTCACTGAAGCTTTCTTT. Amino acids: CASSAPGSVTEAFF.

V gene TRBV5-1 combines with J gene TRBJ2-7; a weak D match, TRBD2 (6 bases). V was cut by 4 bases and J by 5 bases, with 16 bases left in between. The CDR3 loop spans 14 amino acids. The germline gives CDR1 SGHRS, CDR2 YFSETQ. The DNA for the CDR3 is TGCGCCAGCAGCCGTAAGCCGGGGGAAGACGAGCAGTACTTC. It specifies CASSRKPGEDEQYF.

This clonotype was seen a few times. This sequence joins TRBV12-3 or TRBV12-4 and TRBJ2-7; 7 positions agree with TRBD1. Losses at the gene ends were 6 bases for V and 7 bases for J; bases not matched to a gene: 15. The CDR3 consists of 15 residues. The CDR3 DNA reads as TGTGCCAGCAGCCCCTCCGGGACAGTCGCCAATGAGCAGTACTTC. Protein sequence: CASSPSGTVANEQYF.

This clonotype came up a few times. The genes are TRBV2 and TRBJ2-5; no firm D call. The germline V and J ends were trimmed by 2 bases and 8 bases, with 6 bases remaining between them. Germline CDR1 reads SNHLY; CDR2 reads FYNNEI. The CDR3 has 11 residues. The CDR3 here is CASSEIGTQYF. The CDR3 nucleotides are TGTGCCAGCAGTGAAATTGGTACCCAGTACTTC. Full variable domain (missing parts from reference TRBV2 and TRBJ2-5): EPEVTQTPSHQVTQMGQEVILRCVPISNHLYFYWYRQILGQKVEFLVSFYNNEISEKSEIFDDQFSVERPDGSNFTLKIRSTKLEDSAMYFCASSEIGTQYFGPGTRLLVL.

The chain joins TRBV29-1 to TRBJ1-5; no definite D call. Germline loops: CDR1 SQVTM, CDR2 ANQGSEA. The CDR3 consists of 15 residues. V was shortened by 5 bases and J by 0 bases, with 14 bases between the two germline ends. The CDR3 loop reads CSVRAGPYSNQPQHF. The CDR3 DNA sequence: TGCAGCGTTCGGGCAGGCCCATATAGCAATCAGCCCCAGCATTTT.

The CDR3 nucleotides read TGTGCCAGCAGCCCAAAGACAGGGGATGGCGGCACTGAAGCTTTCTTT. Its protein product is CASSPKTGDGGTEAFF. The chain joins TRBV7-9 to TRBJ1-1; 8 bases line up with TRBD1. Per the germline V gene, CDR1 is SEHNR and CDR2 is FQNEAQ (reference sequence). Unmatched junction bases numbered 12, after V lost 5 bases and J lost 4 bases. The CDR3 loop spans 16 amino acids.

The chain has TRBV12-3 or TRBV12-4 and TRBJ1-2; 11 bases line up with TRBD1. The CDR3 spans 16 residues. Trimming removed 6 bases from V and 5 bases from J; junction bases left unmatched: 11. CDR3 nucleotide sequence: TGTGCCAGCAGGAAAACGGACAGGGGGCTTGGGTATGGCTACACCTTC. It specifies CASRKTDRGLGYGYTF.

CDR3 nucleotides: TGTGCCAGCAGTCCGGTCGGCGTCCGGGATTCAAACATTCAGTACTTC. Its protein is CASSPVGVRDSNIQYF. V is TRBV27 and J is TRBJ2-4; tentatively, D is TRBD2 (5 bases). The CDR3 is 16 amino acids. CDR1 is MNHEY and CDR2 is SMNVEV in the germline V gene (reference sequence). V lost 5 bases, J lost 6 bases, and 20 bases lay in between.

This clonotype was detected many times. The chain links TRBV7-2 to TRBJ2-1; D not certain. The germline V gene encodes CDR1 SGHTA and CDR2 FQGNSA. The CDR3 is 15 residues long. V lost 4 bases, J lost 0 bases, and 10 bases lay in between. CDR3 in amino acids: CASSSSWPSYNEQFF. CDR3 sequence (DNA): TGTGCCAGCAGCTCTTCGTGGCCCTCCTACAATGAGCAGTTCTTC. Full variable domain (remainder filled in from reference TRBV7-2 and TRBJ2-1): GAGVSQSPSNKVTEKGKDVELRCDPISGHTALYWYRQSLGQGLEFLIYFQGNSAPDKSGLPSDRFSAERTGGSVSTLTIQRTQQEDSAVYLCASSSSWPSYNEQFFGPGTRLTVL.

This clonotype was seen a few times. The CDR3 nucleotides are TGTGCTAGTGGTTTGGTAGGCAGTTCCAATGAGCAGTTCTTC. Translated: CASGLVGSSNEQFF. V is TRBV12-5 and J is TRBJ2-1; D remains unclear. V was pared by 0 bases and J by 6 bases, with 9 bases between. The V gene's germline CDR1 is LGHNT and CDR2 FRNRAP. The CDR3 has 14 residues.

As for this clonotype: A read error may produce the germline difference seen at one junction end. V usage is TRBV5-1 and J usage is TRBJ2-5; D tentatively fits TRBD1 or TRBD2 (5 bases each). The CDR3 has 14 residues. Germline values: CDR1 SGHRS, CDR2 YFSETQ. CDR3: CASSLRGLGEIQYF. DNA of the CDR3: TGCGCCAGCAGCTTGAGGGGCCTGGGAGAGATCCAGTACTTC.

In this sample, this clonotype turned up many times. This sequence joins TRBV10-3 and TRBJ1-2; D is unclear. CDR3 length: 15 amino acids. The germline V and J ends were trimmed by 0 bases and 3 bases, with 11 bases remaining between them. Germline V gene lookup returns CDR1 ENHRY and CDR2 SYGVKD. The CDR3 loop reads CAISESEETYYGYTF. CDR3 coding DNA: TGTGCCATCAGTGAGTCGGAGGAAACTTACTATGGCTACACCTTC.